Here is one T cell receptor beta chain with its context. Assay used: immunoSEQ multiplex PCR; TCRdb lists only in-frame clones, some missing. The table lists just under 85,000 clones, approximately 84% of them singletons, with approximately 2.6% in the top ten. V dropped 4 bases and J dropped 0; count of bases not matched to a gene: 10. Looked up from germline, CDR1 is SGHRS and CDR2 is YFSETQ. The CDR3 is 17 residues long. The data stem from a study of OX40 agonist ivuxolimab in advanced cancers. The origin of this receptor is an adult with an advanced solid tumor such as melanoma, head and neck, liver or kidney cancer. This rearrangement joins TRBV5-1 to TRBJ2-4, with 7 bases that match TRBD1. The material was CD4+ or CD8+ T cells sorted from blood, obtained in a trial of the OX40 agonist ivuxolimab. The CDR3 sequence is CASSQGTDRLAKNIQYF. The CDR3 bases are TGCGCCAGCAGCCAGGGGACAGACCGTTTAGCCAAAAACATTCAGTACTTC.